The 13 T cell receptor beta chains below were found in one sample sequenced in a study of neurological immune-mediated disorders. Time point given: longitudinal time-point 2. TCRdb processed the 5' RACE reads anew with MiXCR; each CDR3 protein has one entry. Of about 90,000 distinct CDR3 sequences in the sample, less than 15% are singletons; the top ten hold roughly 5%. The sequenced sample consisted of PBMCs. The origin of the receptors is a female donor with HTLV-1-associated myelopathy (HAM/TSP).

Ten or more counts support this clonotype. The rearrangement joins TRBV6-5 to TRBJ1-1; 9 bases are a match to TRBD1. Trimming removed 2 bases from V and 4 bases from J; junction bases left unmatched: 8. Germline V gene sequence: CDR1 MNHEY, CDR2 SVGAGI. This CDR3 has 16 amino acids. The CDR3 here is CASSYTGGWGGTEAFF. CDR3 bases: TGTGCCAGCAGTTACACAGGGGGCTGGGGTGGCACTGAAGCTTTCTTT.

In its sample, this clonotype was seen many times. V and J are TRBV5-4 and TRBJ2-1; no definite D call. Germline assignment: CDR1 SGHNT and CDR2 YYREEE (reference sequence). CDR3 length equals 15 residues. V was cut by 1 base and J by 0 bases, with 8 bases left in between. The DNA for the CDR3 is TGTGCCAGCAGCTTGACACAGACCTCCTACAATGAGCAGTTCTTC. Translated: CASSLTQTSYNEQFF.

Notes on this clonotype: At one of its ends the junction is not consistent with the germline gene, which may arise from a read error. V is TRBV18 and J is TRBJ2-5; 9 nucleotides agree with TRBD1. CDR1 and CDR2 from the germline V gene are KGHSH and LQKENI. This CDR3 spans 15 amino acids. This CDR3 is CASSPPGQGVKTQYF. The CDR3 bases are TGTGCCAGCTCTCCACCGGGACAGGGTGTCAAGACCCAGTACTTC.

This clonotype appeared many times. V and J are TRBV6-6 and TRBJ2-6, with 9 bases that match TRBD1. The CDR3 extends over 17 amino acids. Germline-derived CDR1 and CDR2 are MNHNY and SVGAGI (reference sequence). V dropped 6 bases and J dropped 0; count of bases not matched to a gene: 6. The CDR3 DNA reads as TGTGCCAGCAGACCCGGGACAGGGAGCTCTGGGGCCAACGTCCTGACTTTC. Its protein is CASRPGTGSSGANVLTF.

CDR3: CASSLYPGATPAEQFF. CDR3 nucleotide sequence: TGCGCCAGCAGCTTGTACCCGGGGGCGACTCCGGCTGAGCAGTTCTTC. The chain links TRBV5-1 to TRBJ2-1; D may match TRBD1 or TRBD2 (6 bases each). The CDR3 sequence is 16 residues long. The V gene lost 1 base and the J gene lost 9 bases, with 20 bases spanning the gap. CDR1 and CDR2 from the germline V gene are SGHRS and YFSETQ.

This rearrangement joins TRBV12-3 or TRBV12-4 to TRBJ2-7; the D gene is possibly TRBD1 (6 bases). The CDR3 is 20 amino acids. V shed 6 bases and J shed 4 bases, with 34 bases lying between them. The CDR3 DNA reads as TGTGCCAGCAGGGTGACCCGGGGACACAGCAGAAGGGTAAAACGGTACGAGCAGTACTTC. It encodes CASRVTRGHSRRVKRYEQYF.

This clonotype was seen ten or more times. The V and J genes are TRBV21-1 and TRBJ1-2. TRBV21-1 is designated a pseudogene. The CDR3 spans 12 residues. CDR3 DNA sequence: TGTGCCAGCAGCAGGGAAGACTGTGGCTACACCTTC. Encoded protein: CASSREDCGYTF.

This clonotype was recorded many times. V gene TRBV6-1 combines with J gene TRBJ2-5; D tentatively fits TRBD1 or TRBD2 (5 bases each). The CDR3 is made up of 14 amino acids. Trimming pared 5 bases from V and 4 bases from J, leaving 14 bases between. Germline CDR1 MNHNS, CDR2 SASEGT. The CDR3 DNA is TGTGCCAGCAGTCCCGAGGGAAGGGGAGAGACCCAGTACTTC. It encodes CASSPEGRGETQYF.

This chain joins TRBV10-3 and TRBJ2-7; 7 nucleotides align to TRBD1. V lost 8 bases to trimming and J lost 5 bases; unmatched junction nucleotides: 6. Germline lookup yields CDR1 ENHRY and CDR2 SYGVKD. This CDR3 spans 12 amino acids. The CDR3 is CAIPVTGNEQYF. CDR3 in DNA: TGTGCCATCCCCGTGACAGGGAACGAGCAGTACTTC.

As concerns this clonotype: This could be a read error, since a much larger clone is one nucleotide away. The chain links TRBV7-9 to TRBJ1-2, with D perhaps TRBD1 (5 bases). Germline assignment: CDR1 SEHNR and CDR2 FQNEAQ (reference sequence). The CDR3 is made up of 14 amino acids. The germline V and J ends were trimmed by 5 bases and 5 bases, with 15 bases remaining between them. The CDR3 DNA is TGTGCCAGCAGCACAGAGGGACCGATTTATGGCTACACCTTC. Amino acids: CASSTEGPIYGYTF. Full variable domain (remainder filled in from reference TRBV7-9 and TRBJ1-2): DTGVSQNPRHKITKRGQNVTFRCDPISEHNRLYWYRQTLGQGPEFLTYFQNEAQLEKSRLLSDRFSAERPKGSFSTLEIQRTEQGDSAMYLCASSTEGPIYGYTFGSGTRLTVV.

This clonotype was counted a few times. This CDR3 reads CASSFQTATDTQYF. CDR3 DNA: TGTGCCAGCAGCTTTCAGACAGCTACAGATACGCAGTATTTT. J is TRBJ2-3 and V is TRBV7-2; weak D call: TRBD1 (5 bases). Trimming cost V 3 bases and J 3 bases, with 10 bases left between them. The CDR3 consists of 14 residues. The germline V gene encodes CDR1 SGHTA and CDR2 FQGNSA.

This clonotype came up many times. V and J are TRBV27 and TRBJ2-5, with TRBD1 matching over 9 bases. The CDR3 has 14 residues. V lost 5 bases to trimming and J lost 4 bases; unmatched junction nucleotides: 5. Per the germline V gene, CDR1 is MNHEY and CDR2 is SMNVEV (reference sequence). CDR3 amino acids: CASSIRQGGETQYF. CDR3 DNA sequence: TGTGCCAGCAGTATAAGACAGGGGGGAGAGACCCAGTACTTC.

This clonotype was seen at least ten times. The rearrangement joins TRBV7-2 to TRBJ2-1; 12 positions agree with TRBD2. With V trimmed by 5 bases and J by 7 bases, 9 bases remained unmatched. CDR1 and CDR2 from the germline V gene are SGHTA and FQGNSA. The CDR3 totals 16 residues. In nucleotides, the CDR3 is TGTGCCAGCAGCCTCGGCGGGCTAGCGGGGGGGAATGAGCAGTTCTTC. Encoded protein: CASSLGGLAGGNEQFF.